This TCR beta chain is drawn from a study of CD8 T cells in ankylosing spondylitis. The CDR3 runs 14 residues. The ends were cut back, 4 bases at V and 5 bases at J, with 11 bases in the middle. Germline-derived CDR1 and CDR2 are LGHNA and YNFKEQ. Quantitative barcoded 5'-RACE was used to prepare TCR beta libraries. A single record per CDR3 protein comes from TCRdb applying MiXCR to the 5' RACE reads. Of more than 150,000 distinct CDR3 sequences listed, 13% are singletons. Ten or more counts support this clonotype. Its antigen is currently unknown. Points from the study as a whole: Within matched ankylosing spondylitis synovial fluid, disease-linked clones were reportedly significantly enriched. Apparently characteristic of ankylosing spondylitis blood was a TCR beta motif (eight highly homologous variants). There were earlier reports of some motif variants in reactive arthritis synovial fluid and blood.

The chain combines TRBV4-2 with TRBJ1-4; no clear D. Sequencing input: blood, either unsorted or a sorted T cell fraction (not recorded which). This TCR came from a female donor with ankylosing spondylitis or in good health (not recorded which). The DNA for the CDR3 is TGTGCCAGCAGCCTGGACGGCCGAAATGAAAAACTGTTTTTT. It translates to CASSLDGRNEKLFF.